These 18 T cell receptor beta chains originate from one sample sequenced in a study of T cell clonality in common variable immunodeficiency. Measured with immunoSEQ multiplex PCR; TCRdb has only the in-frame clones, and not every one. Recorded here are about 52,000 clones, none singletons. Sequencing used peripheral blood mononuclear cells. These receptors all come from a person between 18 and 75 years old in good health.

This clone was picked up many times. The read terminates 3 residues before the CDR3 end, so the remaining end is supplied by the germline J gene. V and J are TRBV5-1 and TRBJ1-2; the match to TRBD1 covers 9 bases. There are 14 residues in the CDR3. From germline, CDR1 is SGHRS and CDR2 YFSETQ. V was clipped by 5 bases and J by 6 bases; unmatched bases: 8. The CDR3 sequence is CASRPRDRVDGYTF. The CDR3 bases that were read are TGCGCCAGCAGGCCCCGGGACAGGGTGGATGGC.

This clone has a count of ten or more. The sequence runs out 3 residues before the end of the CDR3; the remainder is reconstructed from the germline J gene. V is TRBV7-6 and J is TRBJ2-3; TRBD2 matches at 7 bases. There are 13 residues in the CDR3. In germline, CDR1 is SGHVS, CDR2 FNYEAQ. V shed 5 bases, J shed 8 bases, and the junction held 7 bases outside the gene matches. Partial CDR3 DNA: TGTGCCAGCAGCCAACCCTCGGGGGGTACG. Its translation is CASSQPSGGT. The CDR3 in its entirety is CASSQPSGGTQYF.

This clone was picked up many times. The CDR3 is cut off 3 residues early in the read; its end comes from the germline J gene. The chain uses TRBV5-1 and TRBJ1-4, with 7 bases that match TRBD1. Germline loops: CDR1 SGHRS, CDR2 YFSETQ. V lost 4 bases, J lost 3 bases, and 3 bases stayed unmatched. The CDR3 spans 14 residues. CDR3 residues: CASSMGQPNEKLFF. Partial CDR3 DNA: TGCGCCAGCAGCATGGGACAGCCTAATGAAAAA.

Many counts were recorded for this clone. The DNA ends 3 residues before the CDR3 does, and the rest of the CDR3 is filled in from the germline J gene. The chain joins TRBV20-1 to TRBJ1-4, with D perhaps matching TRBD1 (5 bases). Trimming removed 0 bases at V and 4 bases at J, with 12 bases between. Germline lookup yields CDR1 DFQATT and CDR2 SNEGSKA (reference sequence). The CDR3 is 15 amino acids. This CDR3 reads CSARDRQGYNEKLFF. The sequenced part of the CDR3 DNA is TGCAGTGCTAGAGATAGGCAGGGTTATAATGAAAAA.

This clone has just a few counts. Read sequence stops 3 residues before the CDR3 end, and the germline J gene provides the missing end. The chain recombines TRBV5-1 with TRBJ2-7; TRBD2 aligns across 11 bases. The CDR3 totals 15 residues. Germline V gene lookup returns CDR1 SGHRS and CDR2 YFSETQ. The ends lost 4 bases at V and 0 bases at J; junction bases unmatched: 3. CDR3 sequence reads: CASSQGLAASYEQYF. CDR3 DNA, as far as it was read: TGCGCCAGCAGCCAGGGACTAGCGGCCTCCTACGAG.

This clone was seen repeatedly, ten times or more. The CDR3 end falls 3 residues outside the read, so it is completed with the germline J gene. The J gene is TRBJ2-5, the V gene TRBV9, with a tentative D call TRBD2 (6 bases). Deletions cut 3 bases from V and 4 bases from J, with 13 bases between. CDR3 length: 14 amino acids. The V gene's germline CDR1 is SGDLS and CDR2 YYNGEE. The CDR3 loop reads CASSARPGGETQYF. CDR3 DNA, as far as it was read: TGTGCCAGCAGCGCCCGCCCCGGGGGAGAGACC. Combining the CDR3 with reference TRBV9 and TRBJ2-5 gives the whole variable domain DSGVTQTPKHLITATGQRVTLRCSPRSGDLSVYWYQQSLDQGLQFLIQYYNGEERAKGNILERFSAQQFPDLHSELNLSSLELGDSALYFCASSARPGGETQYFGPGTRLLVL.

There are many counts of this clone. The read terminates 3 residues before the CDR3 end, so the remaining end is supplied by the germline J gene. The chain recombines TRBV19 with TRBJ1-1; tentatively, D is TRBD1 (5 bases). V was pared by 9 bases and J by 2 bases, with 13 bases between. The length of the CDR3 is 13 residues. CDR1 and CDR2 from the germline V gene are LNHDA and SQIVND (reference sequence). The CDR3 is CASAGGENTEAFF. CDR3 DNA, as far as it was read: TGTGCCAGCGCGGGGGGGGAAAACACTGAA.

In this sample, this clone turned up many times. With the read ending 3 residues before the CDR3 end, the germline J gene is used to fill in that end. The chain has TRBV18 and TRBJ2-1; the match to TRBD2 covers 7 bases. Per germline, CDR1 KGHSH and CDR2 LQKENI. The CDR3 loop spans 15 amino acids. V shed 5 bases, J shed 0 bases, and the junction held 4 bases outside the gene matches. CDR3 residues: CASSGRGSSYNEQFF. Partial CDR3 DNA: TGTGCCAGCTCAGGGCGGGGGAGCTCCTACAATGAG.

Ten or more counts support this clone. The CDR3 goes on 3 residues after the read ends, and that part is filled in from the germline J gene. This rearrangement joins TRBV10-3 to TRBJ1-1; TRBD1 matches at 9 bases. This CDR3 has 15 amino acids. V trimming: 3 bases; J trimming: 6 bases; junction bases outside the gene matches: 8. From germline, CDR1 is ENHRY and CDR2 SYGVKD. The CDR3 loop reads CAISDRDREGPEAFF. The CDR3 bases that were read are TGTGCCATCAGTGACCGGGACAGGGAGGGCCCTGAA.

Notes on this clone: The junction differs from germline at one of its ends, possibly a read error. The read is 3 residues too short to cover the CDR3 end, so that end is filled in from the germline J gene. This specimen includes other DNA sequences encoding the same CDR3. The rearrangement uses TRBV30 and TRBJ1-3; D perhaps matches TRBD1 (6 bases). This CDR3 has 12 residues. Germline CDR1 and CDR2: GTSNPN and SVGIG (reference sequence). The CDR3 bases that were read are TGTGCCTGGAACAGGGTAGGAAACACG. It specifies CAWNRVGNT. The complete CDR3 reads CAWNRVGNTIYF. Supplemented by reference TRBV30 and TRBJ1-3, the full variable domain reads SQTIHQWPATLVQPVGSPLSLECTVEGTSNPNLYWYRQAAGRGLQLLFYSVGIGQISSEVPQNLSASRPQDRQFILSSKKLLLSDSGFYLCAWNRVGNTIYFGEGSWLTVV.

This clone occurred many times. The read falls 3 residues short of the CDR3 end, and the missing part is taken from the germline J gene. The chain links TRBV7-7 to TRBJ2-3; no firm D call. The CDR3 consists of 13 residues. The germline gives CDR1 SSHAT, CDR2 FNYEAQ (reference sequence). This CDR3 reads CASSPLVTDTQYF. CDR3 DNA (partial): TGTGCTAGTAGCCCACTTGTCACAGATACG.

There are many counts of this clone. The CDR3 is CASSYGQGNTGELFF. The sequenced CDR3 bases are TGTGCCAGCAGCTATGGACAGGGGAACACCGGGGAG. The chain is built from TRBV7-6 and TRBJ2-2; the match to TRBD1 covers 8 bases. Read sequence stops 3 residues before the CDR3 end, and the germline J gene provides the missing end. V was clipped by 4 bases and J by 1 base; unmatched bases: 2. This CDR3 comprises 15 residues. Germline CDR1 is SGHVS and CDR2 is FNYEAQ.

This clone was detected ten times or more. The read gets to within 3 residues of the CDR3 end, and the germline J gene fills in the rest. The chain recombines TRBV14 with TRBJ1-6; D gene uncertain. Germline CDR1 and CDR2: SGHDN and FVKESK. Trimming pared 0 bases from V and 6 bases from J, leaving 3 bases between. The CDR3 length is 13 residues. The CDR3: CASSQDSNSPLHF. Partial CDR3 DNA: TGTGCCAGCAGCCAAGATAGTAATTCACCC.

The sample holds many counts of this clone. Read sequence stops 3 residues before the CDR3 end, and the germline J gene provides the missing end. The rearrangement links TRBV7-2 to TRBJ2-3; 7 bases line up with TRBD2. The CDR3 extends over 13 amino acids. V shed 5 bases and J 6 bases; nucleotides not matched to a gene: 5. Per the germline V gene, CDR1 is SGHTA and CDR2 is FQGNSA. CDR3 sequence: CASSGDGGDTQYF. Partial CDR3 DNA: TGTGCCAGCAGCGGAGACGGGGGGGATACG.

This clone came up a few times. Read sequence stops 3 residues before the CDR3 end, and the germline J gene provides the missing end. The identical CDR3 is also encoded by other nucleotide sequences in the sample. The V call is TRBV7-9, the J call TRBJ1-3; D gene unclear. Germline lookup yields CDR1 SEHNR and CDR2 FQNEAQ (reference sequence). Trimming cost V 3 bases and J 2 bases, with 8 bases left between them. The CDR3 runs 14 residues. CDR3 bases read: TGTGCCAGCAGCTTCCAGACTGCTGGAAACACC. Protein sequence: CASSFQTAGNT. The CDR3 in its entirety is CASSFQTAGNTIYF. The complete variable domain, with remaining parts taken from reference TRBV7-9 and TRBJ1-3, reads DTGVSQNPRHKITKRGQNVTFRCDPISEHNRLYWYRQTLGQGPEFLTYFQNEAQLEKSRLLSDRFSAERPKGSFSTLEIQRTEQGDSAMYLCASSFQTAGNTIYFGEGSWLTVV.

Note on this clone: The read ends 3 residues shy of where the CDR3 ends; the end is completed using the germline J gene. V gene TRBV19 combines with J gene TRBJ2-2; 7 bases line up with TRBD1. This CDR3 is 15 amino acids long. Germline V gives CDR1 LNHDA, CDR2 SQIVND (reference sequence). CDR3 bases read: TGTGCCAGTAGTGCAACAGGGGCCGTGAATGAAAAG. Protein: CASSATGAVNEK. The entire CDR3 is CASSATGAVNEKLFF.

About this clone itself: The read ends 3 residues shy of where the CDR3 ends; the end is completed using the germline J gene. The chain joins TRBV6-4 to TRBJ2-2, with TRBD1 matching 12 bases. CDR1 is MRHNA and CDR2 is SNTAGT in the germline V gene. The CDR3 totals 14 residues. CDR3: CASSDGTGGEKLFF. CDR3 DNA, as far as it was read: TGTGCCAGCAGTGACGGGACAGGGGGCGAAAAG.

This clone was seen repeatedly, ten times or more. The read gets to within 3 residues of the CDR3 end, and the germline J gene fills in the rest. V is TRBV7-6 and J is TRBJ2-6; TRBD1 might be the D (5 bases). Germline CDR1 reads SGHVS; CDR2 reads FNYEAQ. CDR3 size: 14 residues. The V and J ends lost 5 bases and 4 bases respectively, with 9 bases between them. CDR3 protein: CASSPTAGANVLTF. The CDR3 bases that were read are TGTGCCAGCAGCCCGACAGCCGGGGCCAACGTC. The complete variable domain, with remaining parts taken from reference TRBV7-6 and TRBJ2-6, reads GAGVSQSPRYKVTKRGQDVALRCDPISGHVSLYWYRQALGQGPEFLTYFNYEAQQDKSGLPNDRFSAERPEGSISTLTIQRTEQRDSAMYRCASSPTAGANVLTFGAGSRLTVL.